These T cell receptor beta chains were read from a single sample in a study of T cells after yellow fever vaccination. TCRdb reanalysed the 5' RACE reads using MiXCR and keeps one entry per CDR3 protein. This table holds some 420,000 distinct CDR3 sequences, around a sixth found once. The material was PBMCs, obtained before the yellow fever booster vaccination. The receptors stem from a man aged 18 to 35 who received the YFV17D yellow fever vaccine. Each CDR3 is given without its conserved first and last residue.

V	J	CDR3
TRBV7-2	TRBJ2-5	ASSLGLAGGPVGETQY
TRBV6-6	TRBJ1-2	ASSPTDRVSRGYT
TRBV5-5	TRBJ1-5	ASSLPGGFQPQH
TRBV5-4	TRBJ2-2	ASSWGLTTGELF
TRBV12-3/TRBV12-4	TRBJ1-2	ASSPRDSPYGYT
TRBV10-3	TRBJ1-4	AISLGQSPANEKLF
TRBV5-1	TRBJ2-3	ASKIWKSSTDTQY
TRBV4-1	TRBJ1-1	ASSGPLRGTEAF
TRBV12-3/TRBV12-4	TRBJ2-1	ATLTGTAYNEQF
TRBV6-5	TRBJ1-2	ASSQYGRESYGYT
TRBV12-3/TRBV12-4	TRBJ1-5	ASSTRGGNQPQH
TRBV7-2	TRBJ2-3	ASSSPSGGHTQY
TRBV5-1	TRBJ1-1	ASSPQGAQTEAF
TRBV18	TRBJ1-1	ASSLEQGVGTEAF
TRBV7-8	TRBJ2-7	ASIGLGREQY
TRBV24-1	TRBJ2-5	ATGTGIIETQY
TRBV20-1	TRBJ2-1	SATVDPGTSGVRSYNEQF